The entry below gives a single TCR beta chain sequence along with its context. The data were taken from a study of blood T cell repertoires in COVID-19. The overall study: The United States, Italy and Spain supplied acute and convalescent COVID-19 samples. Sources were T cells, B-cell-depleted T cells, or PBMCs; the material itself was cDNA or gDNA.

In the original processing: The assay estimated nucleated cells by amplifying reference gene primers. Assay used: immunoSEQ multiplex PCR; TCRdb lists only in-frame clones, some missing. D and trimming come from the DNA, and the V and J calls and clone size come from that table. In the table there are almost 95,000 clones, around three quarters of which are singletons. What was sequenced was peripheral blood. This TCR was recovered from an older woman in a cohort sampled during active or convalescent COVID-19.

CDR3 DNA: TGCGCCAGCAGCCAACAGGCTTATGGCTACACCTTC. Protein sequence: CASSQQAYGYTF. The V and J genes are TRBV4-1 and TRBJ1-2; D uncertain. The V and J ends lost 2 bases and 5 bases respectively, with 6 bases between them. CDR3 length equals 12 residues. Germline V gene lookup returns CDR1 MGHRA and CDR2 YSYEKL.